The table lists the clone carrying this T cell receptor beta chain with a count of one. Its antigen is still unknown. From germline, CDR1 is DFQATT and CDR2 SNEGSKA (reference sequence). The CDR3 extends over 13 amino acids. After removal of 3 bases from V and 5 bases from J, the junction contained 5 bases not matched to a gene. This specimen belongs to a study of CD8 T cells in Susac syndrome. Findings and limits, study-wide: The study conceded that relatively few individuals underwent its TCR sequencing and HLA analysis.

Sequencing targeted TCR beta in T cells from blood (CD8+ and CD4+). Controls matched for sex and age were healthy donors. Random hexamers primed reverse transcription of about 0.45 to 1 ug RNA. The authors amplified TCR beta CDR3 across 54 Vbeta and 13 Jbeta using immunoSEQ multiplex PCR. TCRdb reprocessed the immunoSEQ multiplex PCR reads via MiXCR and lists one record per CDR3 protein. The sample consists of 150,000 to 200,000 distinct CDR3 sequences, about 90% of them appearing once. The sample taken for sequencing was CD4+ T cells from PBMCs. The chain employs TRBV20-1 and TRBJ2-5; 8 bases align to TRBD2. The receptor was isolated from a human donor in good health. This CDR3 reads CSASGGAGETQYF. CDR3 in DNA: TGCAGTGCTAGCGGGGGGGCCGGGGAGACCCAGTACTTC.